These T cell receptor beta chains were read from a single sample in a study of vaccination and CD4 T cells after COVID-19. The antigens for these receptors are not known. TCRdb reprocessed the PCR reads with MiXCR, giving one entry per CDR3 protein. The sample has around 10,000 distinct CDR3 sequences, roughly 56% seen once. The sample consisted of CD4+ T cells from blood, cultured in vitro. The receptors originated from a human donor who had recovered from COVID-19. The CDR3 runs from the conserved cysteine through the conserved F or W. The order of the fields is clone size, J gene, V gene, D gene, CDR3 DNA, CDR3 protein. A D gene is named only where the DNA matches it firmly. Clone size is not always given. Where it is, it says once, few, many or a class for expanded clones.

>few|TRBJ1-5|TRBV27|TRBD1
TGTGCCAGCAGTTTCCTGCCACAGGGGCCCAATCAGCCCCAGCATTTT
CASSFLPQGPNQPQHF
>few|TRBJ1-2|TRBV5-1|TRBD1
TGCGCCAGCAGCTTGTGGGGACAGGGGGATGGCTACACCTTC
CASSLWGQGDGYTF
>-|TRBJ2-7|TRBV20-1|-
TGCAGTGCTAGAGATCTCGGGGTGGAGCAGTACTTC
CSARDLGVEQYF
>-|TRBJ1-1|TRBV24-1|-
TGTGCCACCAGACTGAACACTGAAGCTTTCTTT
CATRLNTEAFF
>-|TRBJ2-1|TRBV6-1|TRBD1
TGTGCCAGCAATCCAACGGGACAGTACAATGAGCAGTTCTTC
CASNPTGQYNEQFF
>-|TRBJ2-5|TRBV20-1|-
TGCAGTGCTAGAGATCTGGAGACCCAGTACTTC
CSARDLETQYF
>once|TRBJ2-3|TRBV20-1|TRBD2
TGCAGTGCTAGAGGGGCGGGAGCGACAGATACGCAGTATTTT
CSARGAGATDTQYF
>-|TRBJ2-5|TRBV3-1|TRBD2
TGTGCCAGCAGCCAAGTCGGCGGGGGGGCAGCAGAGACCCAGTACTTC
CASSQVGGGAAETQYF
>-|TRBJ2-1|TRBV6-4|TRBD2
TGTGCCAGCCAAAGGACTAGCGGGAGTGGTGAGCAGTTCTTC
CASQRTSGSGEQFF
>few|TRBJ2-7|TRBV20-1|TRBD1
TGCAGTGCTAGAGATGCGACGGGACAGGCTAACGAGCAGTACTTC
CSARDATGQANEQYF
>once|TRBJ2-7|TRBV2|-
TGTGCCAGCCAAAGCAAGGGCAGCTCCTACGAGCAGTACTTC
CASQSKGSSYEQYF
>once|TRBJ1-2|TRBV6-1|-
TGTGCCAGCAGTGACGGGCAGGGCTTTGGAGTCACCTTC
CASSDGQGFGVTF
>once|TRBJ2-5|TRBV6-1|-
TGTGCCAGCAGACGTCAGGGGTACCCCCAAGAGACCCAGTACTTC
CASRRQGYPQETQYF
>-|TRBJ1-4|TRBV7-2|-
TGTGCCAGCAGCTCTTACCTAGATGAAAAACTGTTTTTT
CASSSYLDEKLFF